The text below deals with one T cell receptor beta chain. The record originates from a study of T cell changes during pregnancy in multiple sclerosis. Produced via immunoSEQ multiplex PCR; TCRdb's table is partial and in-frame only. The repertoire has about 40,000 clones, about nine tenths of them found once; the top ten carry less than 0.9%. Sequenced material: CD4+ T cells from peripheral blood mononuclear cells, taken before pregnancy. The origin of this receptor is a female donor with multiple sclerosis, enrolled in a pregnancy study.

CDR3 coding DNA: TGTGCCAGCAGCATCAGACAGGGGGGATTCAATGAGCAGTTCTTC. This sequence encodes CASSIRQGGFNEQFF. This sequence joins TRBV9 and TRBJ2-1; 9 bases map to TRBD1. The germline V gene encodes CDR1 SGDLS and CDR2 YYNGEE. The CDR3 loop spans 15 amino acids. V shed 4 bases, J shed 6 bases, and the junction held 8 bases outside the gene matches.